Listed here is a single T cell receptor (beta chain). Its target is not known. V was trimmed by 5 bases and J by 15 bases, leaving 14 bases between them. CDR3 length equals 11 residues. Germline assignment: CDR1 LNHDA and CDR2 SQIVND (reference sequence). MiXCR, applied by TCRdb to the 5' RACE reads, yields one record per CDR3 protein. The table lists 600,000 to 750,000 distinct CDR3 sequences, about 12% of them singletons. The record originates from a study of T cells after yellow fever vaccination. Broader study findings: Detected again after the booster were most primary-vaccination clones, at 96% CD4 and more than 70% CD8.

This receptor was obtained from a man in his thirties or forties who received the YFV17D yellow fever vaccine. The V and J genes are TRBV19 and TRBJ2-1; no clear D gene. The sequenced sample was PBMCs, obtained on the day of the yellow fever booster vaccination. The CDR3 region has the DNA TGTGCCAGTAGTGCACCGTTGACATGGTTCTTC. Protein: CASSAPLTWFF.